This entry features one T cell receptor beta chain sequence. Its specificity is unknown. In the PCR, 60 Vbeta and 13 Jbeta primers were used. TCRdb's table, derived via immunoSEQ multiplex PCR, lists solely in-frame clones and lacks some. Across about 74,000 clones, the top ten clones capture around 7.5% of the sample. These data originate in a study of cytomegalovirus exposure and HLA in healthy donors. The ends were cut back, 4 bases at V and 7 bases at J, with 23 bases in the middle. Germline assignment: CDR1 SGDLS and CDR2 YYNGEE. This CDR3 region has 16 residues. Study-wide findings and caveats: For most TCR sequences rarity was the rule, although some public TCRs occurred in many donors. In an earlier analysis, most TCR beta V segments were productive about 87% or about 30% of the time.

This chain connects TRBV9 to TRBJ1-2; D is ambiguous. The receptor comes from a female donor in good health and CMV-seropositive. Input material: PBMCs. CDR3 coding DNA: TGTGCCAGCAGCACGCAAAGGACGGGGAAATTCAGTGGCTACACCTTC. Translating it yields CASSTQRTGKFSGYTF.